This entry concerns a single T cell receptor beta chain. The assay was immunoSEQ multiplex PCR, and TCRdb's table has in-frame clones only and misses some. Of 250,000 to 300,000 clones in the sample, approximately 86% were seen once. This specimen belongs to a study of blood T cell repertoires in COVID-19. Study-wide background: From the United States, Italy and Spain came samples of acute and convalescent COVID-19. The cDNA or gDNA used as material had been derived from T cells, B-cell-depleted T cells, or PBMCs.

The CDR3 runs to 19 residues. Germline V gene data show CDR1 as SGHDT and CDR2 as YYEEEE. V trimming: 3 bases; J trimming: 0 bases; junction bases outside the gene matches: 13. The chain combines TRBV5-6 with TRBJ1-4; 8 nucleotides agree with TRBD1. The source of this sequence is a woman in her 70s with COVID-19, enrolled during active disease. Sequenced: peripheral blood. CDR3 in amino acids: CASSSLTGTGSATNEKLFF. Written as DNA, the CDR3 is TGTGCCAGCAGCTCGCTTACCGGGACAGGATCTGCAACTAATGAAAAACTGTTTTTT.